The rows below give T cell receptor beta chains drawn from one sample of a study of HIV-infected patients and healthy controls. TCRdb re-called the 5' RACE reads through MiXCR, storing one row per CDR3 protein. The sample includes under 6,000 distinct CDR3 sequences, roughly 8.7% of them seen just once. The sample consisted of blood, taken during antiretroviral therapy. These receptors were taken from an adult with HIV infection. Both conserved end residues are part of each CDR3. The D gene is left open where the match is weak. Clone size, where shown, is once, few, many, or a class for clones that have expanded.

CDR3aa,CDR3nt,d_gene,j_gene,abundance,v_gene
CASSLTTGRQPQHF,TGTGCCAGCAGCCTTACGACAGGGCGGCAGCCCCAGCATTTT,TRBD1,TRBJ1-5,NA,TRBV3-1
CASITGQHLSGANVLTF,TGTGCCAGCATCACGGGACAGCATTTATCTGGGGCCAACGTCCTGACTTTC,TRBD1,TRBJ2-6,medium-sized,TRBV11-2
CASTSTVAGKDTEAFF,TGTGCCAGCACCAGCACCGTAGCCGGTAAAGACACTGAAGCTTTCTTT,NA,TRBJ1-1,many,TRBV6-5
CASSYRQDTEAFF,TGTGCCAGCAGTTACCGACAGGACACTGAAGCTTTCTTT,NA,TRBJ1-1,many,TRBV6-2/TRBV6-3
CASSPGGLPLNEQFF,TGTGCCAGCAGCCCCGGTGGTCTACCCTTAAATGAGCAGTTCTTC,NA,TRBJ2-1,medium-sized,TRBV7-8
CASTLTANTEAFF,TGTGCCAGCACGTTGACCGCGAACACTGAAGCTTTCTTT,NA,TRBJ1-1,many,TRBV9
CASSWAANMNTEAFF,TGTGCCAGCAGTTGGGCGGCGAACATGAACACTGAAGCTTTCTTT,NA,TRBJ1-1,few,TRBV6-5
CASRPFSAPLGEQYF,TGTGCCAGCAGACCCTTTTCAGCCCCTCTCGGCGAGCAGTACTTC,NA,TRBJ2-7,NA,TRBV7-6
CASSPRPDGTRDEQFF,TGTGCCAGCAGTCCTCGTCCGGACGGGACTCGCGATGAGCAGTTCTTC,NA,TRBJ2-1,many,TRBV6-5
CASSEPRTGSSYEQYF,TGTGCCAGCAGCGAGCCCCGGACAGGCAGCTCCTACGAGCAGTACTTC,TRBD1,TRBJ2-7,many,TRBV9
CASSDGQGDSYEQYF,TGCGCCAGCAGCGATGGACAGGGGGATAGCTACGAGCAGTACTTC,TRBD1,TRBJ2-7,few,TRBV4-1
CASSFTTGQGSTDTQYF,TGTGCCAGCAGTTTCACTACCGGACAGGGTTCCACAGATACGCAGTATTTT,TRBD1,TRBJ2-3,many,TRBV5-4
CASSLTPWGMNTEAFF,TGTGCCAGCTCACTGACTCCGTGGGGCATGAACACTGAAGCTTTCTTT,NA,TRBJ1-1,medium-sized,TRBV18
CASSLPIRTLGYTF,TGTGCCAGCAGCTTGCCTATCAGGACTCTTGGCTACACCTTC,NA,TRBJ1-2,few,TRBV5-4
CASREQISQETQYF,TGTGCCAGCAGGGAACAGATATCCCAAGAGACCCAGTACTTC,NA,TRBJ2-5,medium-sized,TRBV6-5
CATRATGNSDTQYF,TGTGCCACCAGAGCCACAGGGAACTCCGATACGCAGTATTTT,NA,TRBJ2-3,medium-sized,TRBV24-1
CAASGLAEETQYF,TGTGCCGCATCCGGGCTAGCGGAAGAGACCCAGTACTTC,TRBD2,TRBJ2-5,NA,TRBV3-1
CASSPTSALGGTGELFF,TGTGCCAGCAGCCCCACCAGCGCCCTCGGGGGCACCGGGGAGCTGTTTTTT,NA,TRBJ2-2,many,TRBV7-9
CSAAPRNTEAFF,TGCAGCGCTGCCCCCAGGAACACTGAAGCTTTCTTT,NA,TRBJ1-1,medium-sized,TRBV29-1
CATRGRVNTEAFF,TGTGCCACCAGAGGACGGGTGAACACTGAAGCTTTCTTT,NA,TRBJ1-1,many,TRBV15
CASSRPPGSGANVLTF,TGTGCCAGCAGTCGACCGCCTGGCTCTGGGGCCAACGTCCTGACTTTC,NA,TRBJ2-6,medium-sized,TRBV6-5
CASSEMTGGTEAFF,TGTGCCAGCAGCGAGATGACAGGGGGCACTGAAGCTTTCTTT,TRBD1,TRBJ1-1,medium-sized,TRBV2
CASSPGGPSYNEQFF,TGTGCCAGCAGCCCGGGAGGGCCCTCCTACAATGAGCAGTTCTTC,TRBD2,TRBJ2-1,once,TRBV5-4
CASSTTVGTTYNEQFF,TGTGCCAGCAGTACGACAGTCGGGACAACGTACAATGAGCAGTTCTTC,NA,TRBJ2-1,medium-sized,TRBV2
CASSTFFMENTEAFF,TGTGCCAGTAGTACCTTCTTCATGGAGAACACTGAAGCTTTCTTT,NA,TRBJ1-1,large,TRBV19
CAISTGREQFF,TGTGCCATCTCGACCGGGAGGGAGCAGTTCTTC,TRBD2,TRBJ2-1,NA,TRBV6-6
CASSSGWGSPLHF,TGTGCCAGCAGTTCCGGTTGGGGTTCACCCCTCCACTTT,NA,TRBJ1-6,NA,TRBV12-3/TRBV12-4
CASSPGNNQPQHF,TGTGCCAGCAGCCCAGGCAACAATCAGCCCCAGCATTTT,NA,TRBJ1-5,NA,TRBV7-8
CASSYSGRGTEAFF,TGTGCCAGCAGTTATTCAGGGAGAGGTACTGAAGCTTTCTTT,NA,TRBJ1-1,many,TRBV6-5
CASSPREGVYGYTF,TGCGCCAGCAGCCCCAGAGAGGGGGTATATGGCTACACCTTC,NA,TRBJ1-2,many,TRBV5-1
CSALGQLETQYF,TGCAGCGCCCTGGGACAGCTAGAGACCCAGTACTTC,TRBD1,TRBJ2-5,NA,TRBV29-1
CASSLVLGGEQFF,TGTGCCAGCAGCTTGGTCCTCGGGGGTGAGCAGTTCTTC,NA,TRBJ2-1,many,TRBV5-4
CASSYDGNSGANVLTF,TGTGCCAGCAGTTACGACGGAAACTCTGGGGCCAACGTCCTGACTTTC,NA,TRBJ2-6,medium-sized,TRBV28
CASSSGNQPQHF,TGTGCCAGCTCATCGGGCAATCAGCCCCAGCATTTT,NA,TRBJ1-5,many,TRBV18
CASSLGNSNQPQHF,TGTGCCAGCAGTTTGGGTAATAGCAATCAGCCCCAGCATTTT,NA,TRBJ1-5,medium-sized,TRBV12-3/TRBV12-4
CATASRAQETQYF,TGTGCCACCGCATCCCGGGCTCAAGAGACCCAGTACTTC,NA,TRBJ2-5,NA,TRBV15